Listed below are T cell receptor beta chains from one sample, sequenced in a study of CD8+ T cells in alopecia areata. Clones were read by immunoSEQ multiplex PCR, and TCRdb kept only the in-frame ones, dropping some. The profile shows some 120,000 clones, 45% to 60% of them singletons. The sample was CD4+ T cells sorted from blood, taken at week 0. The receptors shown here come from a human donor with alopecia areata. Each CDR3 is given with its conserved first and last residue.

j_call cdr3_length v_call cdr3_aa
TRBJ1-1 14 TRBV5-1 CASSPPEPNTEAFF
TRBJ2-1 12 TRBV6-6 CASSPVGNEQFF
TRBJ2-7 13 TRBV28 CASSFSDRDEQYF
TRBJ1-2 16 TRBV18 CASSRDRHLANYGYTF
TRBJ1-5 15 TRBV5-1 CASSLWTGRDQPQHF
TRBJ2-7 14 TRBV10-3 CAISGVPGTGEQYF
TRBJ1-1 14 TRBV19 CASGLDWGSTEAFF
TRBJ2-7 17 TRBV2 CASRHDAWREGSYEQYF
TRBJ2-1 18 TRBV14 CASSQGSGSYLGYNEQFF
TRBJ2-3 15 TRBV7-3 CASSLRIGSTDTQYF
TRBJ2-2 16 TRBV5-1 CASSLDTFANTGELFF
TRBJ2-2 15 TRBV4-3 CASSQVRTITGELFF
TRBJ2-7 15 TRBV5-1 CASSLVQGRGYEQYF
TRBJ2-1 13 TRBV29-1 CSVAVGGSNEQFF
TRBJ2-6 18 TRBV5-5 CASSPDRTGVGGANVLTF
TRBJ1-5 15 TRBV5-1 CASSVGTERDQAQHF
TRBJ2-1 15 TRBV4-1 CASSPWDRAGNEQFF
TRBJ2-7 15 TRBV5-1 CASSYAGTASYEQYF
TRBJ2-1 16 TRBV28 CASSTFTSGRAYEQFF
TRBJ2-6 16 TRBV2 CASKREVNPGANVLTF
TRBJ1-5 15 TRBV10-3 CAISGQGNSNQPQHF
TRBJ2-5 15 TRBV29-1 CSVQPGTSFSETQYF
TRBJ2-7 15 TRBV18 CASSPGAGGSYEQYF
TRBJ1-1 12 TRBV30 CAWTRVSTEAFF
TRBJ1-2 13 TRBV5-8 CASSLFRGRGYTF
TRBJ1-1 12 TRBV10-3 CATAQGRTEAFF
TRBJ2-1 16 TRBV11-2 CASSPIRGSSYNEQFF